The clone carrying this TCR beta chain was counted once. What it binds is not known. A single record per CDR3 protein comes from TCRdb applying MiXCR to the reads. Of about 920,000 distinct CDR3 sequences in the sample, approximately 31% were seen once. The sample belongs to a study of T cell repertoires in cytomegalovirus infection. The germline V and J ends were trimmed by 6 bases and 9 bases, with 15 bases remaining between them. The CDR3 covers 13 residues. The sequence was obtained from a human donor in good health (CMV status not recorded). Some clones in this sample may be carry-over from other donors' samples. Sequences were derived from cultured CD8+ T cells from PBMCs, sampled from culture after CMV antigen stimulation. V is TRBV12-3 or TRBV12-4 and J is TRBJ2-1; D is unresolved. The CDR3 protein is CASSIGSGFEQFF. The CDR3 nucleotides read TGTGCCAGCAGCATAGGTAGTGGGTTTGAGCAGTTCTTC.